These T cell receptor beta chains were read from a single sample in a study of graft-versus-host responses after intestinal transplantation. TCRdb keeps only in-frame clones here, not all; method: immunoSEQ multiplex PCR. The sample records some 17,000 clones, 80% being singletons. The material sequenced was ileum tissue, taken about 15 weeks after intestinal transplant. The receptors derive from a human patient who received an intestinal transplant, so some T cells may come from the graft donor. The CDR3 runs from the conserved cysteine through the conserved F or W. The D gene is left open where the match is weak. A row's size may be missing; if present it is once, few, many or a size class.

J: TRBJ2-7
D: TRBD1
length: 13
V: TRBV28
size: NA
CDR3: CASTPNRGYEQYF
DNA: TGTGCCAGCACCCCCAACAGGGGCTACGAGCAGTACTTC

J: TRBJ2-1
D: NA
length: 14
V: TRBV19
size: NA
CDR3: CASSTTVRGNEQFF
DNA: TGTGCCAGTAGTACTACAGTACGAGGCAATGAGCAGTTCTTC

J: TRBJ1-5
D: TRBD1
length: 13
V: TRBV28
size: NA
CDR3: CASSSDRVQPQHF
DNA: TGTGCCAGCAGTTCTGACAGGGTTCAGCCCCAGCATTTT

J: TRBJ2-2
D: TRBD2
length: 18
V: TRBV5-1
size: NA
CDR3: CASSFSWQGGANTGELFF
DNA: TGCGCCAGCAGCTTTTCCTGGCAGGGAGGGGCGAACACCGGGGAGCTGTTTTTT

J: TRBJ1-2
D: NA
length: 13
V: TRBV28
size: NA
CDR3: CASSFQGRFIYTF
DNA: TGTGCCAGCAGTTTTCAGGGGCGGTTCATTTACACCTTC

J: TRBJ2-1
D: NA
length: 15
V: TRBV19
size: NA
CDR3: CASSIAADAHNEQFF
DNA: TGTGCCAGTAGTATAGCTGCGGACGCCCACAATGAGCAGTTCTTC

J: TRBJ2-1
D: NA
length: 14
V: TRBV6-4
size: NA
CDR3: CASSQGSPYNEQFF
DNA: TGTGCCAGCAGCCAGGGGTCCCCCTACAATGAGCAGTTCTTC

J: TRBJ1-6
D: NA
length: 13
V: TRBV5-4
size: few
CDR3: CASTGAFGGPLHF
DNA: TGTGCCAGCACCGGGGCATTTGGGGGACCCCTCCACTTT

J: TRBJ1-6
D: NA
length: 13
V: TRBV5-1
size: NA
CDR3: CASKVGGHSPLHF
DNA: TGCGCCAGCAAGGTAGGGGGGCACTCACCCCTCCACTTT

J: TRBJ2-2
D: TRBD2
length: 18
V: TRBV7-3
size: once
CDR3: CASSLTTSGLSTGGELFF
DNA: TGTGCCAGCAGCTTAACTACTAGCGGGTTATCTACCGGCGGGGAGCTGTTTTTT

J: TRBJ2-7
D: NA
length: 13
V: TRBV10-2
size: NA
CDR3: CASTPDRLYEQYF
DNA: TGCGCCAGCACCCCGGACCGCCTGTACGAGCAGTACTTC

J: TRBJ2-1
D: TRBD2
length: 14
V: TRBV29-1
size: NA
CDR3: CSSRTSGSGDEQFF
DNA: TGCAGCTCCCGGACTAGCGGGAGTGGCGATGAGCAGTTCTTC

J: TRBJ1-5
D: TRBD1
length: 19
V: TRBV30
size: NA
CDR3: CAWSVQWDRGFRSNQPQHF
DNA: TGTGCCTGGAGTGTACAATGGGACAGGGGTTTTAGGAGCAATCAGCCCCAGCATTTT

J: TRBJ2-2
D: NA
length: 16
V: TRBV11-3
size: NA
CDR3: CASSLGRGNGNGELFF
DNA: TGTGCCAGCAGCTTAGGTAGAGGGAATGGCAACGGGGAGCTGTTTTTT

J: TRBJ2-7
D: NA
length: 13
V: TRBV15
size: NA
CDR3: CATSNSENNEQYF
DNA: TGTGCCACCAGCAATTCCGAGAACAACGAGCAGTACTTC

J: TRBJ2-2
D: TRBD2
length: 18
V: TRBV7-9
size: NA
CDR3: CASSLKLATSGNTGELFF
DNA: TGTGCCAGCAGCTTAAAGTTAGCGACTAGCGGGAACACCGGGGAGCTGTTTTTT

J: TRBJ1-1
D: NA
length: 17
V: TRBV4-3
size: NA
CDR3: CASSQDKRAEQNTEAFF
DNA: TGCGCCAGCAGCCAAGATAAGAGGGCAGAGCAGAACACTGAAGCTTTCTTT

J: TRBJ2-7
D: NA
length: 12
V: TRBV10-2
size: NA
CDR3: CASGWGNYEQYF
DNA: TGCGCCAGCGGCTGGGGGAACTACGAGCAGTACTTC

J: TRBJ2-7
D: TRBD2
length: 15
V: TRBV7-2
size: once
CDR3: CASSLGLAGTYEQYF
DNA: TGTGCCAGCAGCCTCGGACTAGCGGGAACCTACGAGCAGTACTTC

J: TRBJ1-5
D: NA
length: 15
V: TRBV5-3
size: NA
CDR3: CARSRSWVSNQPQHF
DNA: TGTGCCAGAAGCCGCTCATGGGTTAGCAATCAGCCCCAGCATTTT

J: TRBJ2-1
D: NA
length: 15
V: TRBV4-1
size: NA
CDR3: CASSQDSLGGWEQFF
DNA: TGCGCCAGCAGCCAAGATTCTCTGGGCGGATGGGAGCAGTTCTTC

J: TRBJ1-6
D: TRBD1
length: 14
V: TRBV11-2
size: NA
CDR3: CASSLAGGNSPLHF
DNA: TGTGCCAGCAGCTTAGCAGGGGGCAATTCACCCCTCCACTTT

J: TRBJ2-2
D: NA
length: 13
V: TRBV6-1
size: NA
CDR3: CASSAGDTGELFF
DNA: TGTGCCAGCAGTGCAGGGGACACCGGGGAGCTGTTTTTT

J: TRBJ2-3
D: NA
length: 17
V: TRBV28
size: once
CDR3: CASSWTAVITSTDTQYF
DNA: TGTGCCAGCAGTTGGACAGCCGTCATAACTAGCACAGATACGCAGTATTTT

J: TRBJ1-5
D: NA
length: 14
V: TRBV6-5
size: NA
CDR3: CASRRTGMGQPQHF
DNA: TGTGCCAGCCGCAGGACGGGAATGGGTCAGCCCCAGCATTTT

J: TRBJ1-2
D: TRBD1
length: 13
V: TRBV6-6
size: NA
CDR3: CASNRQGARGYTF
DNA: TGTGCCAGCAATCGACAGGGGGCGCGTGGCTACACCTTC

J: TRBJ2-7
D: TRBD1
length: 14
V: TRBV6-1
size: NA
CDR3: CASSWTGVSYEQYF
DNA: TGTGCCAGCAGTTGGACAGGGGTATCCTACGAGCAGTACTTC

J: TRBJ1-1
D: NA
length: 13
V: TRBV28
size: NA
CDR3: CASSPHTGTEAFF
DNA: TGTGCCAGCAGCCCCCACACAGGGACTGAAGCTTTCTTT

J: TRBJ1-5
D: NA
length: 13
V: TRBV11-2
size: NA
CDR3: CASSSGHNQPQHF
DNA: TGTGCCAGCAGCTCGGGACACAATCAGCCCCAGCATTTT

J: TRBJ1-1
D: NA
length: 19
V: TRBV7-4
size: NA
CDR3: CASSLVSARSILPNTEAFF
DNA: TGTGCCAGCAGCTTAGTAAGTGCCAGGAGTATCTTACCGAACACTGAAGCTTTCTTT

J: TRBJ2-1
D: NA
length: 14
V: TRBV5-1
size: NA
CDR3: CASSFSRLADEQFF
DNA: TGCGCCAGCAGCTTCTCCCGTCTAGCTGATGAGCAGTTCTTC

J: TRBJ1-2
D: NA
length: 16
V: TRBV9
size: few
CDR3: CASSPRIGGESRGYTF
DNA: TGTGCCAGCAGCCCTCGTATCGGGGGGGAAAGTAGGGGCTACACCTTC

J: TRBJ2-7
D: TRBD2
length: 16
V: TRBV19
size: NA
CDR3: CASSTVPGLASSEQYF
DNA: TGTGCCAGTAGTACCGTACCGGGACTAGCGTCCTCCGAGCAGTACTTC

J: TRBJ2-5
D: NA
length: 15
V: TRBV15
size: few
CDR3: CATSRDLAGPETQYF
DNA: TGTGCCACCAGCAGAGATCTGGCGGGACCAGAGACCCAGTACTTC

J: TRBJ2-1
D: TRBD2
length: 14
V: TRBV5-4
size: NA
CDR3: CASSSGSGDGEQFF
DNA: TGTGCCAGCAGTAGCGGTAGCGGGGATGGTGAGCAGTTCTTC

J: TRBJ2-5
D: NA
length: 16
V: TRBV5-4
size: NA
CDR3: CASSSKRLTYQETQYF
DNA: TGTGCCAGCAGCTCGAAAAGATTGACATACCAAGAGACCCAGTACTTC

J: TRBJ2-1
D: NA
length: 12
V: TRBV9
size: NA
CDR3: CASSVGDNEQFF
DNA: TGTGCCAGCAGCGTAGGGGACAATGAGCAGTTCTTC

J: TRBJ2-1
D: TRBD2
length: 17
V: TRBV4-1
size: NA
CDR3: CASSQDVTSGSHNEQFF
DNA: TGCGCCAGCAGCCAAGATGTAACTAGCGGGAGCCACAATGAGCAGTTCTTC

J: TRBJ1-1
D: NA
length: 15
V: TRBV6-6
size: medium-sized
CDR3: CASSTTRTVNTEAFF
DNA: TGTGCCAGCAGTACAACTAGGACCGTGAACACTGAAGCTTTCTTT

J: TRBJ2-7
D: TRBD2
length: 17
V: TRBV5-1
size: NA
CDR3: CASSFFSLAGLTYEQYF
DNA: TGCGCCAGCAGCTTCTTTTCCTTAGCGGGCCTAACCTACGAGCAGTACTTC

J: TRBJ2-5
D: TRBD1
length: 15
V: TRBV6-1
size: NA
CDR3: CASSDPSTGRETQYF
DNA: TGTGCCAGCAGTGACCCTTCGACAGGGCGAGAGACCCAGTACTTC

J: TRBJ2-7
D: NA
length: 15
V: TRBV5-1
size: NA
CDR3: CASRSQAEDSYEQYF
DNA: TGCGCCAGCAGGTCTCAGGCGGAGGATTCCTACGAGCAGTACTTC

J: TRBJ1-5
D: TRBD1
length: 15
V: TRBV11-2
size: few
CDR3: CASSLGTGLNQPQHF
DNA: TGTGCCAGCAGCTTGGGGACAGGCTTAAATCAGCCCCAGCATTTT

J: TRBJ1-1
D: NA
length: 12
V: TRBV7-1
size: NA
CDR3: CASSLREGAAFF
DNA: TGTGCCAGCAGCTTACGGGAGGGCGCAGCTTTCTTT

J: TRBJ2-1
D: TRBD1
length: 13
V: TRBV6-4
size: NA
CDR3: CASSDGTGGSRLF
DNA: TGTGCCAGCAGTGACGGGACAGGGGGATCTAGACTCTTC

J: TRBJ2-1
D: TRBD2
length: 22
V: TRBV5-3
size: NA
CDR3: CARSFWPQRGTSGRGLDNEQFF
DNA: TGTGCCAGAAGCTTTTGGCCCCAGCGGGGGACTAGCGGGAGAGGGCTAGACAATGAGCAGTTCTTC

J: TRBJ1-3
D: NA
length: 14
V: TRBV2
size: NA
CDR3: CASSSQGSGNTIYF
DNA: TGTGCCAGCAGTTCACAGGGTAGCGGAAACACCATATATTTT

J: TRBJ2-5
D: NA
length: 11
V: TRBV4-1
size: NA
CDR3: CASSQMRTQYF
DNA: TGCGCCAGCAGCCAAATGAGGACCCAGTACTTC

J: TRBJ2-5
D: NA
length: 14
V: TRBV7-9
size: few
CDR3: CASSRPGAWETQYF
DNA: TGTGCCAGCAGCCGACCCGGAGCGTGGGAGACCCAGTACTTC

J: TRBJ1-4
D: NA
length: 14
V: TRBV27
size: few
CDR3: CASKTTGWNEKLFF
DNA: TGTGCCAGCAAGACGACAGGTTGGAATGAAAAACTGTTTTTT

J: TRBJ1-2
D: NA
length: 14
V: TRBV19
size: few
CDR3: CASTPPRVVRGYTF
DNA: TGTGCCAGTACCCCCCCAAGGGTAGTACGTGGCTACACCTTC

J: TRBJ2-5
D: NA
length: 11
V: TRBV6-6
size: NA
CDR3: CATARGETQYF
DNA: TGTGCCACCGCCAGGGGAGAGACCCAGTACTTC

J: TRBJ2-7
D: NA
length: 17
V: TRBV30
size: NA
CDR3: CAWRTPADSHSLYEQYF
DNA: TGTGCCTGGAGAACCCCAGCTGACAGCCATAGCCTCTACGAGCAGTACTTC

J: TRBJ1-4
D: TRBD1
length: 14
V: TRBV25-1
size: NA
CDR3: CASSDGQGSEKLFF
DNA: TGTGCCAGCAGTGACGGACAGGGGAGTGAAAAACTGTTTTTT

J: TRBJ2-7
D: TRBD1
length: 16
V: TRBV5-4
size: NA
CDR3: CASSFLGTGWNYEQYF
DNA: TGTGCCAGCAGCTTTTTGGGGACAGGATGGAACTACGAGCAGTACTTC

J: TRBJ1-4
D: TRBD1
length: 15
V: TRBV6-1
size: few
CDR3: CASSDGQGGVEKLFF
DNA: TGTGCCAGCAGTGACGGACAGGGTGGTGTTGAAAAACTGTTTTTT

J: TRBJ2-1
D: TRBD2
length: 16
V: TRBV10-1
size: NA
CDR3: CASSELAGRGNNEQFF
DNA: TGCGCCAGCAGTGAGCTAGCGGGGAGGGGGAACAATGAGCAGTTCTTC

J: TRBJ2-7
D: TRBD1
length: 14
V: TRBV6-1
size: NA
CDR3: CASSGQGAYYEQYF
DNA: TGTGCCAGCAGTGGGCAGGGGGCTTACTACGAGCAGTACTTC

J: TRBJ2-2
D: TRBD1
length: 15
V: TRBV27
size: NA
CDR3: CASSQYQGAIGELFF
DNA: TGTGCCAGCAGTCAGTATCAGGGGGCTATCGGGGAGCTGTTTTTT